The T cell receptor beta chain described here comes from a study of naive and memory T cell subsets. CDR3 length equals 11 residues. Germline V gene lookup returns CDR1 MGHDK and CDR2 SYGVNS. Trimming removed 6 bases at V and 2 bases at J, with 1 base between. An equimolar mix of two oligonucleotides served as the beta constant-region primer for TRBC1 and TRBC2. Nested alpha and beta constant-region primers with the SP2 primer drove four PCR rounds on ligated cDNA. A 12-nucleotide UMI and the SP2 primer were added to the cDNA 3' end by oligonucleotide ligation. TCRdb recomputed calls from the UMI-ligation and nested PCR reads with MiXCR, one row per CDR3 protein. This table holds 130,000 or so distinct CDR3 sequences, 36% found once.

The specimen sequenced was central memory CD4+ T cells from blood. The V and J genes are TRBV25-1 and TRBJ2-2; no firm D call. This clonotype originated in a human donor in good health. CDR3 sequence (DNA): TGTGCCAGCAGAAACACCGGGGAGCTGTTTTTT. It codes for CASRNTGELFF.